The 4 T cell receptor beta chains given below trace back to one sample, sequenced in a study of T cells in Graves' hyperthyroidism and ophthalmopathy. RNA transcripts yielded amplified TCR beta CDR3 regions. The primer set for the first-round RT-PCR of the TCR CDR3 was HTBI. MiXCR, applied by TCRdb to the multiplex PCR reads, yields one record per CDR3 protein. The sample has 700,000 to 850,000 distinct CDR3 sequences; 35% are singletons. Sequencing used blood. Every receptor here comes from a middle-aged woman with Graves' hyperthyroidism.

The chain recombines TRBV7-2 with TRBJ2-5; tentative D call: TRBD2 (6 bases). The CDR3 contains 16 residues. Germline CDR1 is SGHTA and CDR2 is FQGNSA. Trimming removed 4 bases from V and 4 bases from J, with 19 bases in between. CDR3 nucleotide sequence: TGTGCCAGCAGCTCACCCGGGGGATGGGGCCGAGAGACCCAGTACTTC. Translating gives CASSSPGGWGRETQYF.

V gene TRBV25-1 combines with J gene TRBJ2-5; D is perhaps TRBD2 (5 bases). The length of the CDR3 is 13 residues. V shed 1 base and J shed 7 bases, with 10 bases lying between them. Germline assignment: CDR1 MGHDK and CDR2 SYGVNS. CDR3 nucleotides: TGTGCCAGCAGTGAATCCCGGGATGGGACCCAGTACTTC. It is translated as CASSESRDGTQYF. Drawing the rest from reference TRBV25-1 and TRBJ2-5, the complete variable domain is EADIYQTPRYLVIGTGKKITLECSQTMGHDKMYWYQQDPGMELHLIHYSYGVNSTEKGDLSSESTVSRIRTEHFPLTLESARPSHTSQYLCASSESRDGTQYFGPGTRLLVL.

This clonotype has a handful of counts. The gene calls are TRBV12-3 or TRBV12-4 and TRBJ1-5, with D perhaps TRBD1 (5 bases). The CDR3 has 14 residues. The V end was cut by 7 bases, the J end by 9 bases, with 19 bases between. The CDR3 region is CASNIGTPSGPQHF. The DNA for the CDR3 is TGTGCCAGCAACATAGGGACGCCCAGCGGGCCCCAGCATTTT.

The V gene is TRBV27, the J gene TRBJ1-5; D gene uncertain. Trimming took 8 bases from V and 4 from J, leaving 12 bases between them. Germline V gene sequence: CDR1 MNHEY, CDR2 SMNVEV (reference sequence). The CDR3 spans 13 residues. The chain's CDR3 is CASGKGGNQPQHF. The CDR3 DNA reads TGTGCCAGCGGGAAAGGAGGGAATCAGCCCCAGCATTTT.